This paragraph reports one T cell receptor (beta chain). cDNA serving as the sequencing template came from extracted, reverse transcribed RNA. This table comes from immunoSEQ multiplex PCR, and its TCRdb copy is limited to in-frame clones, with some not included. In the table there are 150,000 to 190,000 clones, under 60% of which are singletons. Germline CDR1 MNHNY, CDR2 SVGAGI (reference sequence). V lost 0 bases and J lost 4, with 7 bases in between. CDR3 length: 13 amino acids. These data are taken from a study of CD8+ T cells in alopecia areata. Study in general: Treated patients swallowed 5 to 10 mg of oral tofacitinib twice daily. Tofacitinib continued for 6 to 18 months and was then withheld for 6 months.

The clonotype comes from a human donor with alopecia areata. The rearrangement joins TRBV6-6 to TRBJ2-7; D not resolved. This material consisted of CD8+ T cells sorted from blood, taken at week 0. The CDR3 loop reads CASSYSGFYEQYF. The CDR3 region has the DNA TGTGCCAGCAGTTACTCGGGTTTTTACGAGCAGTACTTC.